Shown below are 32 T cell receptor beta chains from a single sample sequenced in a study of shared clonotypes between healthy human individuals. Libraries were prepared by immunoSEQ multiplex PCR; TCRdb keeps only in-frame clonotypes and omits some of them. Of about 480,000 clones in the sample, about 79% are singletons; the top ten hold approximately 13%. Input material: PBMCs. These receptors originate from a woman aged 40 to 50 in good health. Some clones in this sample may be carry-over from other donors' samples.

In the case of this clone: Since a much larger clone is just one base distant, this may be a read error. The chain couples TRBV7-2 to TRBJ2-3; D is unresolved. Trimming removed 2 bases at V and 0 bases at J, with 6 bases between. The germline gives CDR1 SGHTA, CDR2 FQGNSA. There are 14 residues in the CDR3. The CDR3 protein is CASSLSTSTDTQYF. The CDR3 coding sequence is TGTGCCAGCAGCTTATCCACTAGCACAGATACGCAGTATTTT.

The V gene is TRBV19, the J gene TRBJ2-2, with D tentatively TRBD1 (5 bases). With 3 bases removed from V and 2 bases from J, the gap between germline ends came to 10 bases. This CDR3 spans 15 amino acids. Germline V gene sequence: CDR1 LNHDA, CDR2 SQIVND (reference sequence). The CDR3 loop is CASSIRTPNTGELFF. The CDR3, as DNA: TGTGCCAGTAGTATTAGGACACCCAACACCGGGGAGCTGTTTTTT. Full variable domain (remainder filled in from reference TRBV19 and TRBJ2-2): DGGITQSPKYLFRKEGQNVTLSCEQNLNHDAMYWYRQDPGQGLRLIYYSQIVNDFQKGDIAEGYSVSREKKESFPLTVTSAQKNPTAFYLCASSIRTPNTGELFFGEGSRLTVL.

The chain uses TRBV7-6 and TRBJ2-1; D is perhaps TRBD1 (5 bases). Trimming stripped 1 base from V and 5 bases from J, with 12 bases between. Germline V gives CDR1 SGHVS, CDR2 FNYEAQ. This CDR3 region has 15 residues. The CDR3 sequence is CASSLGRGNHNEQFF. The CDR3 nucleotides are TGTGCCAGCAGCTTAGGAAGGGGAAACCACAATGAGCAGTTCTTC.

This sequence joins TRBV28 and TRBJ2-3, with D possibly being TRBD2 (6 bases). CDR1 and CDR2 (germline): MDHEN, SYDVKM. The CDR3 extends over 15 amino acids. V dropped 3 bases and J dropped 1 base, with 11 bases sitting between them. The CDR3 spells CASSFAGFGTDTQYF. CDR3 coding DNA: TGTGCCAGCAGTTTTGCGGGATTCGGCACAGATACGCAGTATTTT.

This clone turned up a few times. This sequence joins TRBV2 and TRBJ1-4; 8 nucleotides agree with TRBD1. Unmatched junction bases numbered 10, after V lost 5 bases and J lost 8 bases. CDR1 and CDR2 from the germline V gene are SNHLY and FYNNEI. This CDR3 spans 15 amino acids. The CDR3 DNA sequence: TGTGCCAGCAGTCTACAGGGGGTACTAAACGAAAAACTGTTTTTT. This codes for CASSLQGVLNEKLFF.

The gene calls are TRBV5-1 and TRBJ1-3; no clear D gene. Germline-derived CDR1 and CDR2 are SGHRS and YFSETQ. The length of the CDR3 is 14 residues. Trimming pared 3 bases from V and 1 base from J, leaving 8 bases between. The CDR3: CASSSGGSGNTIYF. The CDR3, as DNA: TGCGCCAGCAGCTCAGGTGGATCTGGAAACACCATATATTTT. The whole variable domain, remainder taken from reference TRBV5-1 and TRBJ1-3, is KAGVTQTPRYLIKTRGQQVTLSCSPISGHRSVSWYQQTPGQGLQFLFEYFSETQRNKGNFPGRFSGRQFSNSRSEMNVSTLELGDSALYLCASSSGGSGNTIYFGEGSWLTVV.

V is TRBV5-4 and J is TRBJ2-2; 9 bases are shared with TRBD2. Germline assignment: CDR1 SGHNT and CDR2 YYREEE (reference sequence). V gave up 3 bases and J gave up 5 bases; unmatched junction bases: 8. This CDR3 has 16 residues. In nucleotides, the CDR3 is TGTGCCAGCAGCTGGGGGCTAGCGGGACGGACCGGGGAGCTGTTTTTT. This codes for CASSWGLAGRTGELFF.

The chain couples TRBV28 to TRBJ2-2; TRBD1 aligns across 9 bases. This CDR3 is built from 15 residues. CDR1 MDHEN and CDR2 SYDVKM come from the germline V gene. The V gene end was trimmed by 7 bases and the J gene end by 4 bases; junction bases not matched to a gene: 7. CDR3 sequence (DNA): TGTGCCAGCACCTGGGGGACAGGGATCACCGGGGAGCTGTTTTTT. As protein: CASTWGTGITGELFF.

V gene TRBV7-9 combines with J gene TRBJ2-1, with D maybe TRBD2 (6 bases). V lost 6 bases and J 4 bases, leaving 19 bases between the germline ends. CDR3 size: 16 residues. CDR1 and CDR2 from the germline V gene are SEHNR and FQNEAQ (reference sequence). CDR3 DNA sequence: TGTGCCAGCAGTGGACTGAGGGCGGGATTATACAATGAGCAGTTCTTC. Translating gives CASSGLRAGLYNEQFF.

The V call is TRBV30, the J call TRBJ1-5; weak D call: TRBD1 (6 bases). The V gene's germline CDR1 is GTSNPN and CDR2 SVGIG (reference sequence). V shed 0 bases and J shed 6 bases, with 9 bases lying between them. The CDR3 is 13 amino acids. CDR3 sequence: CAWSVQGTQPQHF. The DNA for the CDR3 is TGTGCCTGGAGTGTACAGGGCACTCAGCCCCAGCATTTT. The full variable domain, in which reference TRBV30 and TRBJ1-5 provide the parts outside the CDR3, is SQTIHQWPATLVQPVGSPLSLECTVEGTSNPNLYWYRQAAGRGLQLLFYSVGIGQISSEVPQNLSASRPQDRQFILSSKKLLLSDSGFYLCAWSVQGTQPQHFGDGTRLSIL.

V usage is TRBV7-7 and J usage is TRBJ2-3, with a weak D call TRBD2 (5 bases). The germline gives CDR1 SSHAT, CDR2 FNYEAQ (reference sequence). This CDR3 contains 15 residues. V was pared by 1 base and J by 4 bases, with 12 bases between. The CDR3 DNA sequence: TGTGCCAGCAGCTTAGGTGGGAGTACCGCAGATACGCAGTATTTT. Translated: CASSLGGSTADTQYF.

The rearrangement uses TRBV2 and TRBJ1-4; TRBD1 aligns across 8 bases. This CDR3 is built from 14 residues. V lost 4 bases and J lost 7; bases outside the gene matches: 5. Germline V CDR1 and CDR2: SNHLY, FYNNEI. CDR3 loop: CASSVARGREKLFF. As DNA, the CDR3 is TGTGCCAGCAGTGTAGCCAGGGGGCGTGAAAAACTGTTTTTT.

The chain uses TRBV4-2 and TRBJ1-4; 10 bases line up with TRBD1. The V gene's germline CDR1 is LGHNA and CDR2 YNFKEQ. This CDR3 spans 18 amino acids. The junction had 4 bases not matched to a gene; V was cut back by 0 bases and J by 0 bases. CDR3 in DNA: TGTGCCAGCAGCCAAGAGCTCGGGACAGGGGCAACTAATGAAAAACTGTTTTTT. The encoded protein is CASSQELGTGATNEKLFF.

On this clone itself: The sample has other DNA sequences that encode this CDR3 too. V gene TRBV18 combines with J gene TRBJ2-7, with D perhaps matching TRBD1 (5 bases). CDR1 and CDR2 from the germline V gene are KGHSH and LQKENI. V gave up 2 bases and J gave up 3 bases, with 14 bases separating them. The CDR3 consists of 15 residues. CDR3 DNA sequence: TGTGCCAGCTCACCAGGACACGGACAAGGCTACGAGCAGTACTTC. Translation gives CASSPGHGQGYEQYF.

This chain connects TRBV6-1 to TRBJ1-1; TRBD1 aligns across 7 bases. Trimming cost V 1 base and J 3 bases; bases outside gene matches: 5. The CDR3 consists of 15 residues. Germline V lookup: CDR1 MNHNS, CDR2 SASEGT. The CDR3 DNA reads TGTGCCAGCAGTGAAGATTGGACAGGTTACACTGAAGCTTTCTTT. This gives the protein CASSEDWTGYTEAFF.

The chain employs TRBV15 and TRBJ2-7; D is unclear. The CDR3 sequence is 15 residues long. Deletions cut 0 bases from V and 6 bases from J, with 15 bases between. Per germline, CDR1 LNHNV and CDR2 YYDKDF (reference sequence). CDR3 protein: CATSRDHGTPVEQYF. Written as DNA, the CDR3 is TGTGCCACCAGCAGAGATCACGGCACGCCGGTCGAGCAGTACTTC.

This clone occurred once. This chain joins TRBV30 and TRBJ2-5, with 8 bases identical to TRBD1. V shed 1 base and J 5 bases; nucleotides not matched to a gene: 12. The CDR3 covers 16 residues. The germline CDR1 and CDR2 sequences are GTSNPN and SVGIG (reference sequence). The CDR3 region has the DNA TGTGCCTGGAGTGCCCTCGGACAGGGTGGTATGGAGACCCAGTACTTC. It is translated as CAWSALGQGGMETQYF.

The chain links TRBV6-1 to TRBJ2-4; D possibly corresponds to TRBD1 (5 bases). The CDR3 runs 12 residues. The germline V and J ends were trimmed by 3 bases and 10 bases, with 10 bases remaining between them. Germline V lookup: CDR1 MNHNS, CDR2 SASEGT. The CDR3 coding sequence is TGTGCCAGCAGTGAGTCGACAGTTATTCAGTACTTC. This codes for CASSESTVIQYF.

The chain carries TRBV5-6 and TRBJ1-2; D unresolved. The CDR3 sequence is 15 residues long. Trimming took 1 base from V and 5 from J, leaving 15 bases between them. CDR1 is SGHDT and CDR2 is YYEEEE in the germline V gene. As DNA, the CDR3 is TGTGCCAGCAGCTTGCTCGAAGCGGACTCATATGGCTACACCTTC. The encoded protein is CASSLLEADSYGYTF.

This rearrangement joins TRBV28 to TRBJ1-5; D is unresolved. The CDR3 sequence is 15 residues long. CDR1 is MDHEN and CDR2 is SYDVKM in the germline V gene. Trimming removed 3 bases from V and 3 bases from J, with 12 bases in between. CDR3 sequence: CASSLTGSPNQPQHF. In nucleotides, the CDR3 is TGTGCCAGCAGTTTGACGGGCAGCCCCAATCAGCCCCAGCATTTT. Full variable domain (rest looked up from reference TRBV28 and TRBJ1-5): DVKVTQSSRYLVKRTGEKVFLECVQDMDHENMFWYRQDPGLGLRLIYFSYDVKMKEKGDIPEGYSVSREKKERFSLILESASTNQTSMYLCASSLTGSPNQPQHFGDGTRLSIL.

The CDR3 nucleotides read TGTGCCAGCCCCCGGGGGGAGGTGCTCGGAAACACCATATATTTT. Protein sequence: CASPRGEVLGNTIYF. This chain joins TRBV7-9 and TRBJ1-3; possible D gene TRBD1, 5 bases. Trimming stripped 8 bases from V and 4 bases from J, with 18 bases between. Looked up from germline, CDR1 is SEHNR and CDR2 is FQNEAQ (reference sequence). The CDR3 totals 15 residues. The whole variable domain, filled in from reference TRBV7-9 and TRBJ1-3, reads DTGVSQNPRHKITKRGQNVTFRCDPISEHNRLYWYRQTLGQGPEFLTYFQNEAQLEKSRLLSDRFSAERPKGSFSTLEIQRTEQGDSAMYLCASPRGEVLGNTIYFGEGSWLTVV.

V is TRBV9 and J is TRBJ1-1, with TRBD1 identical over 7 bases. V shed 0 bases, J shed 1 base, and the junction held 9 bases outside the gene matches. The CDR3 consists of 17 residues. The germline V gene encodes CDR1 SGDLS and CDR2 YYNGEE. The CDR3 region has the DNA TGTGCCAGCAGCGTAGGCCTCAGCGACAGGGCGAACACTGAAGCTTTCTTT. Encoded protein: CASSVGLSDRANTEAFF.

This chain links TRBV28 with TRBJ1-5; no firm D call. The germline CDR1 and CDR2 sequences are MDHEN and SYDVKM. The CDR3 consists of 17 residues. V was cut by 6 bases and J by 2 bases, with 20 bases left in between. The CDR3 coding sequence is TGTGCCAGCAGCCTAGCCACGCGGCAAGCGGGCAATCAGCCCCAGCATTTT. Its translation: CASSLATRQAGNQPQHF.

The rearrangement joins TRBV5-1 to TRBJ2-7; TRBD1 agrees at 8 bases. Germline-derived CDR1 and CDR2 are SGHRS and YFSETQ. With V trimmed by 8 bases and J by 6 bases, 10 bases remained unmatched. The CDR3 totals 13 residues. In DNA form, the CDR3 reads TGCGCCAGTAAAACAGGGGGGCCGGGCGAGCAGTACTTC. Its translation is CASKTGGPGEQYF.

This clone was picked up many times. The chain is built from TRBV4-2 and TRBJ2-1; D is unresolved. Trimming left V 4 bases short and J 4 bases short, with 8 bases between. The length of the CDR3 is 13 residues. CDR1 is LGHNA and CDR2 is YNFKEQ in the germline V gene. The CDR3 is CASSPGVYNEQFF. The DNA for the CDR3 is TGTGCCAGCAGCCCAGGAGTATACAATGAGCAGTTCTTC.

The CDR3 DNA sequence: TGTGCCAGCAGCTTTTGCGGCAGAATCTGGTCTGGAAACACCATATATTTT. Amino acids: CASSFCGRIWSGNTIYF. The genes are TRBV12-1 and TRBJ1-3. TRBV12-1 counts as a pseudogene. The CDR3 length is 17 residues.

This chain connects TRBV15 to TRBJ1-5, with 7 bases lining up with TRBD1. CDR1 and CDR2 (germline): LNHNV, YYDKDF (reference sequence). The V segment lost 0 bases and the J segment 9 bases; nucleotides outside the gene matches: 8. The CDR3 covers 15 residues. The CDR3 DNA sequence: TGTGCCACCAGCAGAGATCTGCAGGGGGGTTGGCCCCAGCATTTT. Amino acids: CATSRDLQGGWPQHF.

The table lists this clone with a count of one. This chain links TRBV9 with TRBJ2-7; possible D gene TRBD2, 6 bases. This CDR3 region has 15 residues. The germline V gene has CDR1 SGDLS and CDR2 YYNGEE. V was pared by 3 bases and J by 0 bases, with 13 bases between. CDR3 amino acids: CASSAAGGPSYEQYF. CDR3 nucleotide sequence: TGTGCCAGCAGCGCCGCAGGAGGGCCCTCCTACGAGCAGTACTTC.

A remark on this clone: The same CDR3 can be traced to other DNA sequences in this sample. CDR3 sequence reads: CASSVQGYNEQFF. The DNA of the CDR3 is TGTGCCAGCAGTGTACAGGGCTACAATGAGCAGTTCTTC. The J gene is TRBJ2-1, the V gene TRBV6-1, with D perhaps TRBD1 (6 bases). Germline CDR1 MNHNS, CDR2 SASEGT. V was shortened by 4 bases and J by 3 bases, with 7 bases between the two germline ends. The CDR3 is made up of 13 amino acids.

V and J are TRBV10-2 and TRBJ2-1; 9 nucleotides align to TRBD2. With 5 bases clipped from V and 1 base from J, the junction kept 12 bases outside the gene matches. The germline V gene encodes CDR1 WSHSY and CDR2 SAAADI. The CDR3 spans 18 residues. In DNA, the CDR3 is TGCGCCAGCAGTTACAGGGGAGGTAGCGGGAGATCCTACAATGAGCAGTTCTTC. This sequence encodes CASSYRGGSGRSYNEQFF.

This clone was seen once. The J gene is TRBJ2-4, the V gene TRBV2; TRBD2 aligns across 7 bases. In germline, CDR1 is SNHLY, CDR2 FYNNEI. V shed 1 base, J shed 7 bases, and the junction held 7 bases outside the gene matches. The CDR3 consists of 15 residues. The DNA for the CDR3 is TGTGCCAGCAGTGAAGATGGCGGGAGTTCGAACATTCAGTACTTC. Its translation: CASSEDGGSSNIQYF. The whole variable domain, filled in from reference TRBV2 and TRBJ2-4, reads EPEVTQTPSHQVTQMGQEVILRCVPISNHLYFYWYRQILGQKVEFLVSFYNNEISEKSEIFDDQFSVERPDGSNFTLKIRSTKLEDSAMYFCASSEDGGSSNIQYFGAGTRLSVL.

The genes are TRBV29-1 and TRBJ2-3, with D perhaps matching TRBD1 (6 bases). Germline lookup yields CDR1 SQVTM and CDR2 ANQGSEA. V was pared by 5 bases and J by 1 base, with 10 bases between. CDR3 length: 13 amino acids. CDR3 sequence reads: CSVREGGTDTQYF. Here the CDR3 DNA reads TGCAGCGTTCGAGAGGGGGGCACAGATACGCAGTATTTT.